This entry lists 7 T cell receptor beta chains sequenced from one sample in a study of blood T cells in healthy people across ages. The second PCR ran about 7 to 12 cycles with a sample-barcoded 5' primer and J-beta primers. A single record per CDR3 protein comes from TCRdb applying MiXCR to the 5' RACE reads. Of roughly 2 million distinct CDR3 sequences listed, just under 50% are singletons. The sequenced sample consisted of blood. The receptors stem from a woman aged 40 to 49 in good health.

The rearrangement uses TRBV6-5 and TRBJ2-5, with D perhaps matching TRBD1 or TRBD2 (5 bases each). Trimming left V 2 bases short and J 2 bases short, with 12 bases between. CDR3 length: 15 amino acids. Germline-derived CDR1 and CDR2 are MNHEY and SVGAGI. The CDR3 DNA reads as TGTGCCAGCAGTTACACTCCGGGACGTCAAGAGACCCAGTACTTC. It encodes CASSYTPGRQETQYF.

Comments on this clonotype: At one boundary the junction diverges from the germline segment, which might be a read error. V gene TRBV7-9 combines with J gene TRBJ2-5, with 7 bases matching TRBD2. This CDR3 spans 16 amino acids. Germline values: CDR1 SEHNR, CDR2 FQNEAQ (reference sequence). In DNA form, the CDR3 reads TGTGCCAGCAGCTTAGGAGGAGGGGACCGGCGGGAGACCCAGTACTTT. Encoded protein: CASSLGGGDRRETQYF.

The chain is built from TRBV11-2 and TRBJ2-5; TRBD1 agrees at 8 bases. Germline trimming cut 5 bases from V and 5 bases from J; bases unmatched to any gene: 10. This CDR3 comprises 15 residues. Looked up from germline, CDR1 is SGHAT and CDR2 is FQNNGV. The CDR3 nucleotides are TGTGCCAGCAGCCCCTGGACAGGGTTGGCGGAGACCCAGTACTTC. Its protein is CASSPWTGLAETQYF.

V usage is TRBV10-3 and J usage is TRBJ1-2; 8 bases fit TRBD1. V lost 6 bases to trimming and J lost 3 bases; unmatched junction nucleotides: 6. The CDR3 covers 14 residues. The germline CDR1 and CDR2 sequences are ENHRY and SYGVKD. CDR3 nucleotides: TGTGCCATCAGGGAAGCAGGGGGCGACTATGGCTACACCTTC. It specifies CAIREAGGDYGYTF.

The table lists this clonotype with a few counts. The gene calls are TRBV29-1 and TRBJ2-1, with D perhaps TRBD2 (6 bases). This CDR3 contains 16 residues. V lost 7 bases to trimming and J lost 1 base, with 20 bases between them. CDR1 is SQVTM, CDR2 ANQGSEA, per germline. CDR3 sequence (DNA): TGCAGCGCAGCCGGGGCTAGCGTTGTGTCCTACAATGAGCAGTTCTTC. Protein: CSAAGASVVSYNEQFF.

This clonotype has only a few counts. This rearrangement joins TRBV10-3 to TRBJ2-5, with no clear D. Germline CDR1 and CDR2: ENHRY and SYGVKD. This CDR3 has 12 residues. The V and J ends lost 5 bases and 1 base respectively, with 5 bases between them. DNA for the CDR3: TGTGCCATCAGTAAGGGCCAAGAGACCCAGTACTTC. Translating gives CAISKGQETQYF.

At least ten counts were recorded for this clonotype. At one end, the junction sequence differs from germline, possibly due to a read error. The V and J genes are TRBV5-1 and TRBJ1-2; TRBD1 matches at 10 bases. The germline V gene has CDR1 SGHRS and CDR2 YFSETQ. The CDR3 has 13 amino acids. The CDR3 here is CASSWDRGYGYTF. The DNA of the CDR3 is TGTGCCAGCAGTTGGGACAGGGGCTATGGCTACACCTTC. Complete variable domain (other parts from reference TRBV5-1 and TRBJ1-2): KAGVTQTPRYLIKTRGQQVTLSCSPISGHRSVSWYQQTPGQGLQFLFEYFSETQRNKGNFPGRFSGRQFSNSRSEMNVSTLELGDSALYLCASSWDRGYGYTFGSGTRLTVV.